This T cell receptor (beta chain) was obtained from a study of beta chain features in type 1 diabetes (dated by TCRdb to 2016 to 2019). In terms of the full investigation: Patients and healthy donors did not differ in mean age, gender distribution, total cell number or subset yield. A total of some 110 million sorted cells were examined across all samples, and the number of cells per subset was strongly correlated with RNA yield. Naive and central memory subsets were obtained from all 30 or so donors, but regulatory and stem cell-like memory subsets were isolated from only 8 patients and roughly eight healthy donors. The study compared the TCRB repertoires of sorted circulating CD4+ T cell subsets in recently diagnosed type 1 diabetes patients with those in matched healthy donors.

The entire isolated RNA was reverse transcribed using the High Capacity cDNA Reverse Transcription Kit, and thus expressed TCRB transcripts were sequenced. Deep immunoSEQ sequencing was performed on naive, central memory and regulatory T cell samples, with an average of approximately 3.9 million total reads per sample. Sorted cells were lysed in RLT buffer and RNA was extracted with DNase-treated RNeasy Micro or Mini kits, depending on cell number. To prevent cross-contamination, each cell subset was processed individually, whereas patient and healthy donor samples were processed jointly. The immunoSEQ multiplex PCR was used to amplify TCRB sequences from cDNA, generating 87-bp fragments that spanned the CDR3 region. Sequencing of the amplicons was performed on the Illumina HiSeq platform. As for how the authors treated the data: Synthetic template baselines were used to correct PCR bias computationally, reads within Hamming distance 2 were collapsed together, and singletons that could not be merged were discarded. Reads were aligned to IMGT to assign V, D and J genes, CDR3 length, and insertions or deletions at six rearrangement sites. Within each subset, clonotype counts were normalized to sorted cell number, after which true diversity and Gini coefficients were computed with the tcR R package. The overlap coefficient, calculated on TCRB nucleotide sequences, was used to quantify repertoire sharing. Out-of-frame TCRB sequences from naive cells were analyzed to stand in for the pre-selection repertoire. In its TCRdb copy, this immuneACCESS table keeps in-frame sequences only and misses some clones. Where compared with another copy, unresolved V genes explain less than half of these, and the others have no known cause. V, J and clone size are taken as reported in that table, and D and trimming were inferred from the DNA itself. The sample includes more than 250,000 clones, with around 25% observed a single time. The ten biggest clones cover around 0.013% of the sample.

The research as a whole found: Fewer insertions and more nucleotide deletions at VDJ recombination sites were observed in patients with type 1 diabetes, implying thymic rearrangement abnormalities. Because cDNA was sequenced instead of genomic DNA, activated cells with high expression could be over-represented, although the groups did not differ in activation or CD3 levels. A moderate but significant shortening of TCRB CDR3 length was observed in type 1 diabetes patients in all four CD4+ subsets. Naive, central memory and regulatory TCRB repertoires appeared to be more alike among patients than among healthy donors. PCR may preferentially amplify shorter templates, but because patient and control samples were amplified and corrected together, any resulting skew would affect both groups equally. Because the HLA sub-analyses included only small numbers of individuals, any influence of HLA type on TCRB rearrangement was left unresolved.

Each donor gave one peripheral blood draw, about 110 mL on average, collected into heparinised tubes. A BD FACSAria II and a panel including CD45RO, CCR7, CD25, CD127, CD95 and CD27 were used to sort naive, central memory, regulatory and stem cell-like memory CD4+ T cells. All sorted populations exceeded 95% purity. PBMCs were isolated immediately by Lymphoprep density gradient centrifugation and stained directly without culture. Samples were stained and sorted in pairs, with one healthy donor and one patient per experiment, so that batch effects were minimized. This clone was recorded a few times. Its antigen remains unidentified. Base qualities are not recorded, but no much larger clone differs from it by a single base. Counted from cysteine to phenylalanine, this CDR3 has 15 amino acids. Only CDR3 DNA is held: 45 bases, read in frame from base 1. Trimmed from V: 6 bases; trimmed from J: 3 bases; junction bases lacking a gene match: 10. Sequences KGHSH (CDR1) and LQKENI (CDR2) are obtained from the germline V gene.

This receptor was identified in a woman between 25 and 40 years old with type 1 diabetes. This sequence uses TRBV18 and TRBJ2-5; 7 nucleotides in the junction match TRBD1. The sequenced sample was naive CD4+ T cells from blood. This sample's cell subset or site label indicates: true naive CD4+ T cells. The CDR3 amino acid sequence is: CASSSTTGPEETQYF. The DNA sequence is as follows: TGTGCCAGCTCTTCGACGACAGGGCCCGAAGAGACCCAGTACTTC.